The next 12 T cell receptor beta chains were all read from a single sample in a study of response to subunit inactivated influenza vaccine. TCRdb re-analysed the RT-PCR reads in MiXCR, keeping a single row per CDR3 protein. The table has about 580,000 distinct CDR3 sequences, about 14% seen once; the top ten hold more than 9.5%. The sample consisted of PBMCs from blood, taken approximately 12 days after vaccination. The receptors come from a middle-aged man who received an inactivated influenza vaccine.

The CDR3 nucleotides are TGCGCCAGCAGCTGGAACAGGGCAACGGCTAATGAAAAACTGTTTTTT. This translates into CASSWNRATANEKLFF. The V call is TRBV5-1, the J call TRBJ1-4, with D maybe TRBD1 (6 bases). This CDR3 is 16 amino acids long. Per the germline V gene, CDR1 is SGHRS and CDR2 is YFSETQ. With 3 bases removed from V and 3 bases from J, the gap between germline ends came to 15 bases. Together with reference TRBV5-1 and TRBJ1-4, the CDR3 gives the full variable domain: KAGVTQTPRYLIKTRGQQVTLSCSPISGHRSVSWYQQTPGQGLQFLFEYFSETQRNKGNFPGRFSGRQFSNSRSEMNVSTLELGDSALYLCASSWNRATANEKLFFGSGTQLSVL.

This clonotype was counted between two and nine times. This chain links TRBV28 with TRBJ2-7, with 10 positions matching TRBD2. The germline gives CDR1 MDHEN, CDR2 SYDVKM. V was clipped by 1 base and J by 0 bases; unmatched bases: 6. The CDR3 totals 17 residues. DNA for the CDR3: TGTGCCAGCAGTTTATTTGGACTAGCGGAACACTCCTACGAGCAGTACTTC. The encoded protein is CASSLFGLAEHSYEQYF.

The rearrangement uses TRBV5-1 and TRBJ1-1, with D tentatively TRBD1 (5 bases). Germline values: CDR1 SGHRS, CDR2 YFSETQ. Between the trimmed V and J ends, which lost 4 bases and 9 bases, there was a span of 16 bases. This CDR3 has 13 residues. The CDR3 DNA is TGCGCCAGCAGCGCCGACAGCGCATACCAAGCTTTCTTT. It is translated as CASSADSAYQAFF.

The chain has TRBV13 and TRBJ2-7, with D unclear. The CDR3 runs to 15 residues. The V end lost 2 bases, the J end lost 5 bases, and 16 bases lay between the germline ends. Germline values: CDR1 PRHDT, CDR2 FYEKMQ (reference sequence). The CDR3 is CASSLRAPFGNEQYF. DNA for the CDR3: TGTGCCAGCAGCTTACGGGCCCCGTTTGGGAACGAGCAGTACTTC.

This clonotype was observed a few times. V and J are TRBV7-9 and TRBJ2-7; D is unclear. The CDR3 loop spans 13 amino acids. V lost 0 bases, J lost 4 bases, and 7 bases lay in between. Germline assignment: CDR1 SEHNR and CDR2 FQNEAQ (reference sequence). CDR3 bases: TGTGCCAGCAGCTTAGCGGGCCAATACGAGCAGTACTTC. This sequence encodes CASSLAGQYEQYF.

This clonotype was found a few times. The chain has TRBV7-8 and TRBJ2-3, with D perhaps matching TRBD2 (6 bases). The CDR3 is 15 amino acids. Trimming removed 5 bases at V and 4 bases at J, with 16 bases between. Per germline, CDR1 SGHVS and CDR2 FQNEAQ. The CDR3 nucleotides read TGTGCCAGCAGCCCCCGGAGGGCTCGGGCAGATACGCAGTATTTT. Translated: CASSPRRARADTQYF.

The chain is built from TRBV24-1 and TRBJ2-1; 8 nucleotides align to TRBD1. With V trimmed by 4 bases and J by 7 bases, 11 bases remained unmatched. Germline values: CDR1 KGHDR, CDR2 SFDVKD. This CDR3 has 16 residues. The CDR3: CATSDPSGTGGNEQFF. CDR3 coding DNA: TGTGCCACCAGTGACCCCTCGGGGACAGGAGGGAATGAGCAGTTCTTC.

This chain uses TRBV11-2 with TRBJ2-3, with 12 bases identical to TRBD2. Losses at the gene ends were 3 bases for V and 3 bases for J; bases not matched to a gene: 10. The germline gives CDR1 SGHAT, CDR2 FQNNGV. The CDR3 totals 18 residues. The CDR3 bases are TGTGCCAGCAGCTTGACGGCTAGCGGGGGGGGTGTGACAGATACGCAGTATTTT. Its translation: CASSLTASGGGVTDTQYF. Full variable domain (rest looked up from reference TRBV11-2 and TRBJ2-3): EAGVAQSPRYKIIEKRQSVAFWCNPISGHATLYWYQQILGQGPKLLIQFQNNGVVDDSQLPKDRFSAERLKGVDSTLKIQPAKLEDSAVYLCASSLTASGGGVTDTQYFGPGTRLTVL.

This chain connects TRBV20-1 to TRBJ2-3, with D maybe TRBD1 (6 bases). Germline-derived CDR1 and CDR2 are DFQATT and SNEGSKA (reference sequence). Trimming took off 6 bases at V and 3 bases at J, with 19 bases between the two ends. The CDR3 has 15 residues. For the CDR3, the DNA is TGCAGTGCCCATAAAACGACAGGTGTAACAGATACGCAGTATTTT. It is translated as CSAHKTTGVTDTQYF.

This clonotype has a handful of counts. The CDR3 nucleotides read TGTGCCAGCAGCAAGGGGACCCGCGCGTACACCGGGGAGCTGTTTTTT. Protein sequence: CASSKGTRAYTGELFF. This rearrangement joins TRBV9 to TRBJ2-2, with D possibly called TRBD1 or TRBD2 (5 bases each). Per germline, CDR1 SGDLS and CDR2 YYNGEE. The V and J ends lost 4 bases and 3 bases respectively, with 16 bases between them. The CDR3 runs 16 residues. Complete variable domain (other parts from reference TRBV9 and TRBJ2-2): DSGVTQTPKHLITATGQRVTLRCSPRSGDLSVYWYQQSLDQGLQFLIQYYNGEERAKGNILERFSAQQFPDLHSELNLSSLELGDSALYFCASSKGTRAYTGELFFGEGSRLTVL.

The chain combines TRBV10-3 with TRBJ2-7, with a tentative D call TRBD1 (6 bases). CDR3 length: 14 residues. V was pared by 5 bases and J by 1 base, with 12 bases between. Germline V gene data show CDR1 as ENHRY and CDR2 as SYGVKD. The CDR3 region has the DNA TGTGCCATCAGTCGGGACATTTCTTCCTACGAGCAGTACTTC. This gives the protein CAISRDISSYEQYF.

This clonotype was counted between two and nine times. V usage is TRBV9 and J usage is TRBJ2-3; 7 nucleotides line up with TRBD2. Germline loops: CDR1 SGDLS, CDR2 YYNGEE. The CDR3 has 17 residues. Losses at the gene ends were 0 bases for V and 0 bases for J; bases not matched to a gene: 7. In nucleotides, the CDR3 is TGTGCCAGCAGCGTAGGTCGCGGCGGGGGTAGCACAGATACGCAGTATTTT. This translates into CASSVGRGGGSTDTQYF.